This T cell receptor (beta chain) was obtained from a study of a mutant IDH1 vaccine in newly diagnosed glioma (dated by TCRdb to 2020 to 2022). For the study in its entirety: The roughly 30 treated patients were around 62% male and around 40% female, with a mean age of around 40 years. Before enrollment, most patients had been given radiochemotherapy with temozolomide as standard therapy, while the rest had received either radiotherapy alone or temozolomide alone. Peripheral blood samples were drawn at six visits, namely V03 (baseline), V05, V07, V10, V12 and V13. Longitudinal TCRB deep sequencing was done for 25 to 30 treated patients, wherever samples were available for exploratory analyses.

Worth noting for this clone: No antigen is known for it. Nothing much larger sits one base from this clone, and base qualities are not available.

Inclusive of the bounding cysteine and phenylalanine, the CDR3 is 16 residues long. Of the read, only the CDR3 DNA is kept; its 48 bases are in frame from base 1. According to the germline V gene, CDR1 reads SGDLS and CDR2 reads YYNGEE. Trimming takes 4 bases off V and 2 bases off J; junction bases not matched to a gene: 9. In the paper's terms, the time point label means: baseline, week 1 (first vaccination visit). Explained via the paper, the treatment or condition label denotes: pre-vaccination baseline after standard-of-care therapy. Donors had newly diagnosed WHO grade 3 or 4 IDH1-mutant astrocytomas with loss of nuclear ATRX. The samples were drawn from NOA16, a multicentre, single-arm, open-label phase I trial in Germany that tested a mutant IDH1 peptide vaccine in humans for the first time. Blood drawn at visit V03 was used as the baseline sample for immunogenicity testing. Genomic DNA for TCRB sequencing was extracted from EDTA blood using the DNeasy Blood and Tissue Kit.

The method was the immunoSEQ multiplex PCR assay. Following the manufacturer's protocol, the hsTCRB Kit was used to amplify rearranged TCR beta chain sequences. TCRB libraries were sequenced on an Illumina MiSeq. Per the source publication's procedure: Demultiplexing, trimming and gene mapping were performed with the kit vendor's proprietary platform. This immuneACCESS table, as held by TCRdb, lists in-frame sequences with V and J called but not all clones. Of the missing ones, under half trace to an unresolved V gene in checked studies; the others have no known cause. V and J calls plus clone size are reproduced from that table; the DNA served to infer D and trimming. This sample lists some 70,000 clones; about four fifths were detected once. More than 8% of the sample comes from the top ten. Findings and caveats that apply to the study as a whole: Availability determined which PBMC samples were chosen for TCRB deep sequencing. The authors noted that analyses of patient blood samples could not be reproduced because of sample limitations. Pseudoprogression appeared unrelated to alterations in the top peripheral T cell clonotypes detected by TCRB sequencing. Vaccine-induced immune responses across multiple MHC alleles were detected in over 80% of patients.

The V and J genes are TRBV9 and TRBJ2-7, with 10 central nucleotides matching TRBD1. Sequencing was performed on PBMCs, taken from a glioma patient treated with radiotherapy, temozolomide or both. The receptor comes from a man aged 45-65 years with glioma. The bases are TGTGCCAGCAGCCCCCGGCCCGGGACAGGGGCCTACGAGCAGTACTTC. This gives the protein CASSPRPGTGAYEQYF.